The subject of this entry is one TCR beta chain. Its binding antigen is unknown. No clone much larger than this one lies a single base away; base qualities are absent. CDR1 LNHNV and CDR2 YYDKDF are derived from the germline V gene (reference sequence). V is clipped by 0 bases and J by 12 bases, and the sequence between their germline boundaries is 15 bases long. The CDR3 holds 14 amino acids from the cysteine to the phenylalanine. This entry keeps only the CDR3 DNA: 42 bases, framed from base 1. This entry comes from a study of T cells after yellow fever vaccination (dated 2019 in TCRdb). In terms of the full investigation: The SMART-Seq v4 Ultra Low Input RNA kit was used to prepare libraries from fractions with low cell numbers. To track T-cell clones before and after primary and booster YFV17D yellow fever vaccination, bulk TCR alpha and beta repertoires were sequenced longitudinally. Two healthy male donors, one aged 18 to 30 and one aged 30 to 39 years, were included in the cohort. Bulk PBMC replicates and cell subsets were isolated from blood drawn at multiple timepoints before and after both primary and secondary immunization. The investigation overall reported the following: The secondary T-cell response was weaker than the primary response but faster, peaking on day 5 instead of day 15. Only a couple of donors were included in the study, so the extent to which the findings can be generalized is limited. A small share of clonotypes occurred in both CD4 and CD8 compartments, likely arising from convergent recombination. Most clones expanded after primary vaccination (approximately 96% of CD4 and around 88% of CD8) were re-detected after the booster, suggesting that broad memory maintenance occurred. Computational filtering was needed because FACS-sorted repertoires could contain abundant contaminating clonotypes from the bulk population.

The treatment or condition label here, explained by the study, means: live attenuated yellow fever vaccine strain. At each blood-draw timepoint, two biological replicates of bulk PBMCs were collected. A standard Ficoll-Paque protocol was used to isolate PBMCs from peripheral blood. TriZol was used to extract RNA from bulk PBMCs, CD4 and CD8 fractions, and dextramer-positive and dextramer-negative fractions. Synthesis of TCR cDNA relied on 5'RACE template switching, a step that introduced a universal primer site along with unique molecular identifiers. cDNA synthesis was primed from both the TCR alpha and TCR beta constant segments. Library amplification involved two PCR steps, and the second step added sample barcodes and sequencing adapters. Sequencing of the libraries was done on either Illumina HiSeq 2500 (2x100 bp) or NovaSeq (2x150 bp). Per the original workflow: Demultiplexing of reads and collapsing into UMI consensus sequences were performed with MIGEC, and V(D)J alignment was carried out with MiXCR. Using edgeR on replicate PBMC samples, clonotypes were called vaccine-responding if FDR was below 0.01 and the log2 fold change was above 5 up to day 15. CD4 or CD8 identity was assigned to each bulk clonotype according to whether the clonotype was present at higher abundance in the sequenced CD4 repertoire or the sequenced CD8 repertoire. TCRdb itself trimmed the public reads at Q25 with fastp, ran MiXCR and retained productive beta chains. Rows with one shared CDR3 protein collapse into an entry with the most common genes and DNA. In this record, the V and J calls reflect TCRdb's handling and not the investigators' own analysis. The sample includes 400,000 or so distinct CDR3 sequences, with roughly 12% observed a single time. The ten top clones hold around 20% of the sample.

The TCR was taken from a man in his late teens or twenties who received the YFV17D yellow fever vaccine. The sequence is built from TRBV15 and TRBJ2-1, with the D gene too uncertain to name. The sequencing here drew on PBMCs, taken on the day of the first yellow fever vaccination. The bases are TGTGCCACCAGCAGAGATGGAAAACCCACCGGGCAGTTCTTC. It encodes CATSRDGKPTGQFF.